What follows describes a single T cell receptor (beta chain). Its target is not known. This record belongs to a study of shared clonotypes between healthy human individuals. Overall study context: Researchers assigned three CD4 naive, three CD4 memory, two CD8 naive and one CD8 memory plate to each donor. Study observations and caveats: The sharing of 4% to 5.5% of naive CD4 clonotypes was seen across a handful of donors.

Clones were read by immunoSEQ multiplex PCR, and TCRdb kept only the in-frame ones, dropping some. The repertoire holds about a million clones, 60% to 80% seen once, with about 1.5% in the top ten. After removal of 5 bases from V and 5 bases from J, the junction contained 12 bases not matched to a gene. The length of the CDR3 is 16 residues. In germline, CDR1 is MDHEN, CDR2 SYDVKM. The rearrangement uses TRBV28 and TRBJ1-5; TRBD1 aligns across 7 bases. The receptor was isolated from a man between 18 and 35 years old in good health. The sample comprised memory CD4+ T cells sorted from blood. Described subset: CD45RA-negative fraction. The DNA of the CDR3 is TGTGCCAGCAGTAGGAACAGGGGCGGCTATGATCAGCCCCAGCATTTT. It is translated as CASSRNRGGYDQPQHF.